This entry features one TCR beta chain sequence. What it recognizes is unknown. The data belong to a study of cytomegalovirus exposure and HLA in healthy donors. General study points: Altogether, 150 to 200 TCR beta chains were recorded as cytomegalovirus-associated. Most of the CMV-associated TCR beta chains (in a later analysis) appeared to be HLA-restricted. The productive fraction for most TCR beta V segments was about 87% or about 30% in an earlier analysis.

The PCR employed 60 Vbeta primers together with 13 Jbeta primers. Here immunoSEQ multiplex PCR was the method, and the copy in TCRdb shows in-frame clones only, minus some. The repertoire table contains 50,000 or so clones. V gave up 6 bases and J gave up 6 bases, with 9 bases separating them. The CDR3 is 12 residues long. Germline assignment: CDR1 LNHNV and CDR2 YYDKDF (reference sequence). The sequenced sample was PBMCs. The chain combines TRBV15 with TRBJ2-4; no reliable D call. The receptor was derived from a woman aged 18-29 years in good health and CMV-seronegative. The CDR3 bases are TGTGCCACCAGAAGTCCAGGAAACATTCAGTACTTC. Translated, it gives CATRSPGNIQYF.